These 10 T cell receptor beta chains originate from one sample sequenced in a study of T cell repertoires in cytomegalovirus infection. Antigens for these TCRs are unknown. One entry per CDR3 protein, called by TCRdb with MiXCR from the reads. This sample has a few hundred thousand distinct CDR3 sequences, with roughly a fifth found just once. Here the sequenced sample was cultured PBMCs, taken from culture after CMV antigen stimulation. The receptors here all came from a human donor in good health (CMV status not recorded). Some clones in this sample may be carry-over from other donors' samples.

This clonotype appeared many times. The CDR3: CASSLGQGTPYEQYV. In DNA form, the CDR3 reads TGTGCCAGCAGCCTTGGACAGGGGACCCCCTACGAGCAGTACGTC. J is TRBJ2-7 and V is TRBV7-6, with 9 bases lining up with TRBD1. The CDR3 spans 15 residues. J gave up 2 bases and V 5 bases, and 7 bases lay outside the gene matches. The germline CDR1 and CDR2 sequences are SGHVS and FNYEAQ.

In DNA, the CDR3 is TGTGCCAGCTCACCCGGGACAGGGGGAAGGAACACTGAAGCTTTCTTT. Amino acid sequence: CASSPGTGGRNTEAFF. The chain uses TRBV18 and TRBJ1-1, with 11 bases lining up with TRBD1. Germline V gene data show CDR1 as KGHSH and CDR2 as LQKENI. V gave up 3 bases and J gave up 1 base; unmatched junction bases: 4. The CDR3 contains 16 residues.

This chain joins TRBV7-9 and TRBJ2-1; no clear D. V shed 5 bases and J shed 8 bases, with 13 bases lying between them. In germline, CDR1 is SEHNR, CDR2 FQNEAQ (reference sequence). The CDR3 sequence is 13 residues long. CDR3 residues: CASSPNRGDEQFF. The DNA of the CDR3 is TGTGCCAGCAGCCCAAACCGTGGGGATGAGCAGTTCTTC.

This clonotype was counted at least ten times. V and J are TRBV6-2 or TRBV6-3 and TRBJ1-1, with D unclear. The CDR3 is 12 amino acids. The germline V and J ends were trimmed by 6 bases and 1 base, with 6 bases remaining between them. The germline gives CDR1 MNHEY, CDR2 SVGEGT. The CDR3 region is CASSGRNTEAFF. The CDR3 DNA follows: TGTGCCAGCAGCGGCAGGAACACTGAAGCTTTCTTT.

The chain employs TRBV2 and TRBJ2-7; D is undetermined. V lost 2 bases and J 3 bases, leaving 14 bases between the germline ends. From germline, CDR1 is SNHLY and CDR2 FYNNEI. The CDR3 totals 15 residues. Here the CDR3 reads CASSESPAPLYEQYV. The CDR3 DNA sequence: TGTGCCAGCAGTGAATCCCCGGCACCTCTCTACGAGCAGTACGTC.

This clonotype has a count of ten or more. The chain uses TRBV7-8 and TRBJ2-7; perhaps TRBD1 as D (6 bases). CDR1 and CDR2 from the germline V gene are SGHVS and FQNEAQ. The CDR3 loop spans 14 amino acids. The V end was cut by 2 bases, the J end by 6 bases, with 14 bases between. CDR3 amino acids: CASSLRQVEGEQYV. CDR3 coding DNA: TGTGCCAGCAGCTTACGACAGGTTGAAGGCGAGCAGTACGTC.

Only a few counts were recorded for this clonotype. The chain links TRBV29-1 to TRBJ2-1; possibly TRBD1 or TRBD2 for D (5 bases each). Trimming stripped 7 bases from V and 7 bases from J, with 20 bases between. The germline V gene has CDR1 SQVTM and CDR2 ANQGSEA. The CDR3 contains 14 residues. CDR3 sequence: CSDTSGASFNEQFF. CDR3 DNA: TGCAGCGACACTTCCGGGGCTAGCTTTAATGAGCAGTTCTTC.

About this clonotype: One end of the junction fails to match germline, which may point to a read error. V and J are TRBV12-3 or TRBV12-4 and TRBJ2-7; 13 nucleotides align to TRBD2. The CDR3 consists of 14 residues. DNA for the CDR3: TGTGCCTGCAGTTCCTGGACTAGCGGGAGCGTGCAGTACTTC. Translation gives CACSSWTSGSVQYF.

The CDR3 nucleotides read TGTGCCAGCAGGGCGTCGGTCGGGACTAGCACAGATACGCAGTATTTT. Its protein product is CASRASVGTSTDTQYF. This rearrangement joins TRBV6-2 or TRBV6-3 to TRBJ2-3, with D possibly being TRBD2 (6 bases). Between the trimmed V and J ends, which lost 6 bases and 0 bases, there was a span of 16 bases. The CDR3 has 16 residues. CDR1 MNHEY and CDR2 SVGEGT come from the germline V gene.

This clonotype has ten or more counts. The rearrangement uses TRBV7-2 and TRBJ2-5; 15 nucleotides line up with TRBD2. CDR1 SGHTA and CDR2 FQGNSA come from the germline V gene. This CDR3 has 15 residues. The V and J ends lost 4 bases and 4 bases, in that order; junction bases with no gene match: 1. The CDR3 protein is CASSWTSGRGETQYF. The CDR3 DNA reads TGTGCCAGCAGCTGGACTAGCGGGAGGGGAGAGACCCAGTACTTC.